This TCR beta chain was identified during a study of Graves' ophthalmopathy and Graves' hyperthyroidism. General observations from the study: Ophthalmopathy cases were distinguished from stable hyperthyroidism by a 13-signature model, reaching around 90% sensitivity and roughly 80% specificity.

Researchers took RNA transcripts and amplified TCR beta CDR3 regions from them. An opening RT-PCR round employed HTBI primers and preceded a second-round multiplex PCR. TCRdb re-analysed the multiplex PCR reads in MiXCR, keeping a single row per CDR3 protein. This sample has a few hundred thousand distinct CDR3 sequences, with roughly 39% found just once. Germline CDR1 is LNHDA and CDR2 is SQIVND (reference sequence). V lost 3 bases to trimming and J lost 4 bases, with 11 bases between them. CDR3 length: 14 residues. Newly diagnosed hyperthyroidism donors, aged 18 to 65, duration under 2 months. Diagnoses were established from clinical symptoms, serum thyroxine, TRAb, thyroid ultrasound and orbital computed tomography. This clonotype was found a few times. The antigen is unknown.

Sequences were obtained from peripheral blood or thyroid tissue (not recorded which). The V and J genes are TRBV19 and TRBJ2-3; D assignment may be TRBD1 or TRBD2 (5 bases each). The source is an adult man with Graves' hyperthyroidism. The CDR3 reads CASSMTRGADTQYF. As DNA, the CDR3 is TGTGCCAGTAGTATGACGAGGGGCGCAGATACGCAGTATTTT.